This TCR beta chain was observed in a study of blood T cell repertoires in COVID-19. Study-wide context: Acute-phase and convalescent COVID-19 samples originated in the United States, Italy and Spain. T cells, B-cell-depleted T cells, or PBMCs provided the cDNA or gDNA that served as material.

V lost 6 bases, J lost 8 bases, and 20 bases lay in between. This CDR3 region has 15 residues. Germline CDR1 KGHSH, CDR2 LQKENI. Authors' data handling: Amplified reference gene primers provided the basis for estimating nucleated cell counts. Libraries were prepared by immunoSEQ multiplex PCR; TCRdb keeps only in-frame clonotypes and omits some of them. For V, J and clone size, that table is used; D and trimming come from the DNA. The sample gives under 70,000 clones, around four fifths of which show up once; roughly 13% is in the top ten. Sequences were obtained from peripheral blood. The TCR was taken from a woman aged 65 to 85 with acute or convalescent COVID-19. The chain carries TRBV18 and TRBJ2-1, with D possibly matching TRBD1 (5 bases). This CDR3 is CASSPPRAREHEQFF. The CDR3, as DNA: TGTGCCAGCTCCCCCCCAAGGGCCAGGGAACATGAGCAGTTCTTC. The full variable domain, completed using reference TRBV18 and TRBJ2-1, is NAGVMQNPRHLVRRRGQEARLRCSPMKGHSHVYWYRQLPEEGLKFMVYLQKENIIDESGMPKERFSAEFPKEGPSILRIQQVVRGDSAAYFCASSPPRAREHEQFFGPGTRLTVL.